This T cell receptor beta chain was profiled in a study of blood T cells in healthy people across ages. For the study at large: Per every two T cells, about one barcoded beta molecule was captured by template switching. General study points: With donor CMV status unknown, expanded clonotype changes were possibly confounded.

Next came a second PCR, run for roughly 6 to 11 cycles, which used a sample-barcoded 5' primer along with a J-beta primer mix. TCRdb redid the calling of the 5' RACE reads with MiXCR, one entry per CDR3 protein. Here the sample spans about 930,000 distinct CDR3 sequences, 25% to 35% being singletons. Comment on this clonotype: Antigen specificity is unknown. A junction end diverges from the germline sequence, so it may reflect a read error.

The total RNA that was extracted per sample amounted to at least 5 micrograms. The CDR3 is 14 amino acids. These records were also assigned to another study, of T cells of mothers and their children.

Material: blood. The gene calls are TRBV12-3 or TRBV12-4 and TRBJ1-2; D remains unclear. This sequence originates from a woman aged 40 to 50 in good health. CDR3 in DNA: TGTGCCTGCAGCCCCTCTCTGACCATCTATGGCTACACCTTC. Amino acids: CACSPSLTIYGYTF.